The source of this T cell receptor (beta chain) is a study of blood T cell repertoires in COVID-19. Study information: There were acute and convalescent COVID-19 samples, and they came from the United States, Italy and Spain. From T cells, B-cell-depleted T cells, or PBMCs came the material, which was cDNA or gDNA.

Trimming left V 2 bases short and J 5 bases short, with 14 bases between. The CDR3 is 15 residues long. Germline V lookup: CDR1 SGHDT, CDR2 YYEEEE. Original methodology: Estimation of nucleated cell counts relied on the amplification of reference gene primers. Assay used: immunoSEQ multiplex PCR; TCRdb lists only in-frame clones, some missing. V, J and clone size are those of that table, while D and trimming were read from the DNA. The sample shows nearly 25,000 clones, approximately 81% of them seen only once. V and J are TRBV5-6 and TRBJ1-5, with D perhaps TRBD1 (6 bases). The clonotype originates from a man aged 70-80 years with acute or convalescent COVID-19. The sequencing input was peripheral blood. Here the CDR3 DNA reads TGTGCCAGCAGCTTAACGGGGGGCGGGTATCAGCCCCAGCATTTT. It specifies CASSLTGGGYQPQHF.